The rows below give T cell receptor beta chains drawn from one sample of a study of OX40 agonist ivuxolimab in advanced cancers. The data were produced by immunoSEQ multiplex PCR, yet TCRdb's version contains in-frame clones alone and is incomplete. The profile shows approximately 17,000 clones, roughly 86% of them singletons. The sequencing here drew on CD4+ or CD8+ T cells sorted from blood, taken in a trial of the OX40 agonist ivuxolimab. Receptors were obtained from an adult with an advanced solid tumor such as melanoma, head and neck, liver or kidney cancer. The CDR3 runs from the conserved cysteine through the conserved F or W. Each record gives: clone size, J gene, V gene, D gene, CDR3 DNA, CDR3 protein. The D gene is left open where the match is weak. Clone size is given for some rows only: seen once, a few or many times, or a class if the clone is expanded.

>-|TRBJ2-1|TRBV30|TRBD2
TGTGCCTGGAGTGGTCTAGCGGGGAGGAGGAATGAGCAGTTCTTC
CAWSGLAGRRNEQFF
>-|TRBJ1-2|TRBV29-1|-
TGCAGCGTTGAAGATCATCGGACTCCTAACTATGGCTACACCTTC
CSVEDHRTPNYGYTF
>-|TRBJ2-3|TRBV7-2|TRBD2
TGTGCCAGCAGCGCTCCGGGAACTAGCGGCACAGATACGCAGTATTTT
CASSAPGTSGTDTQYF
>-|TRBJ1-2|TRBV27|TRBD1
TGTGCCAGCAGAACAGGGGGCGAAGGCTACACCTTC
CASRTGGEGYTF
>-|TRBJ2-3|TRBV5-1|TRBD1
TGCGCCAGCAGCCTGGGACAGGGAGGAGATACGCAGTATTTT
CASSLGQGGDTQYF
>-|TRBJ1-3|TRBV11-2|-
TGTGCCAGCAGCTTACAACCTCGCTCTGGAAACACCATATATTTT
CASSLQPRSGNTIYF
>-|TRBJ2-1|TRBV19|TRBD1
TGTGCCAGTGGGACAGGGGGGATCTACAATGAGCAGTTCTTC
CASGTGGIYNEQFF
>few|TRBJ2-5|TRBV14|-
TGTGCCAGCAGCCAAGTGGAACAGTCGACCCAGTACTTC
CASSQVEQSTQYF
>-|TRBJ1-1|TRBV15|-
TGTGCCACCCGGGAGCGGGCAAGCACTGAAGCTTTCTTT
CATRERASTEAFF
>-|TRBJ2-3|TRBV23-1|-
TGCGCCAGCAGTCGATACGAGGGATGCAAGGGTACGCAGTATTTT
CASSRYEGCKGTQYF
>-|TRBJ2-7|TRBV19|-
TGTGCCAGTAGTACCGCGGGGCCGGAACCCTACGAGCAGTACTTC
CASSTAGPEPYEQYF
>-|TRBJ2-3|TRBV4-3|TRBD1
TGCGCCAGCTCCATGGGACAGGGGGCAGATACGCAGTATTTT
CASSMGQGADTQYF
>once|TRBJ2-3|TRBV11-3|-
TGTGCCAGCAGGAGATTCGGGGAAGATACGCAGTATTTT
CASRRFGEDTQYF
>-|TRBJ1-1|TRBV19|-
TGTGCCAGTAACGCGGGTAACACTGAAGCTTTCTTT
CASNAGNTEAFF
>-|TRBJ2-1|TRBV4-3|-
TGCGCCAGCAGCCCGGATATGGGGAGCACCAATGAGCAGTTCTTC
CASSPDMGSTNEQFF
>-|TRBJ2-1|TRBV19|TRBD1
TGTGCCAGTAGTTTGGGACAGCATGAGCAGTTCTTC
CASSLGQHEQFF
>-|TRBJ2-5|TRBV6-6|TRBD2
TGTGCCAGCGCAACTAGCGGGGGGTATGGGAAAGAGACCCAGTACTTC
CASATSGGYGKETQYF
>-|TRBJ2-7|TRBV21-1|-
TGTGCCAGCAGCCCCTCCCCCCTGTGTCGGTACGAGCAGTACTTC
CASSPSPLCRYEQYF
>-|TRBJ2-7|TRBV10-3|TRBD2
TGTGCCATCGGGGGGGAGTCCTACGAGCAGTACTTC
CAIGGESYEQYF
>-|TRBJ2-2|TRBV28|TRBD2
TGTGCCAGCATCAACCTAGCGGGAGAAACCGGGGAGCTGTTTTTT
CASINLAGETGELFF
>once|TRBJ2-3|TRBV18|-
TGTGCCAGCTCACCAGGGGCAGATACGCAGTATTTT
CASSPGADTQYF
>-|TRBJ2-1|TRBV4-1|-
TGCGCCAGCAGCCATGGGAGTGAGCAGTTCTTC
CASSHGSEQFF
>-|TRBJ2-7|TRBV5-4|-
TGTGCCAGCAGCCCCTTCAGCCGGGGTGGCGAGCAGTACTTC
CASSPFSRGGEQYF
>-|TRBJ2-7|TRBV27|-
TGTGCCAGCAGTTTAGGGCAGAGATACGAGCAGTACTTC
CASSLGQRYEQYF
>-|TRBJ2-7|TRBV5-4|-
TGTGCCAGCAGCTTGGGGGGGAACTACGAGCAGTACTTC
CASSLGGNYEQYF
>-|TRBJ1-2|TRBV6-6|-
TGTGCCAGCAGCTCTTCCGCGGGGAGTCATGGCTACACCTTC
CASSSSAGSHGYTF
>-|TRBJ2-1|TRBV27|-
TGTGCCAGCAGTTTAGGGGCAGTCACCTACAATGAGCAGTTCTTC
CASSLGAVTYNEQFF
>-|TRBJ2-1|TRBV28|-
TGTGCCAGCAGCCCCTTACTCTCAGGGGAGCCCTACAATGAGCAGTTCTTC
CASSPLLSGEPYNEQFF
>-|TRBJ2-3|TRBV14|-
TGTGCCAGCAGCCAAGAGTGGGGCACGCAGTATTTT
CASSQEWGTQYF
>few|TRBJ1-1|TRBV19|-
TGTGCCAGTAAGGACATCGATAACACTGAAGCTTTCTTT
CASKDIDNTEAFF
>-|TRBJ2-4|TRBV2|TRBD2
TGTGCCAGCAGTTTACGGGACTACCCGACGTGGGACATTCAGTACTTC
CASSLRDYPTWDIQYF
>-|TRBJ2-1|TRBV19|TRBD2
TGTGCCAGTAGCTGGGGGGGGAACGAGCAGTTCTTC
CASSWGGNEQFF
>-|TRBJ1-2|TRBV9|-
TGTGCCAGCAGCGTAGGAACGGGCTACACCTTC
CASSVGTGYTF
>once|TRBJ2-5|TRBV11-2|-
TGTGCCTCAAGCCCGGCGACTAACCAAGAGACCCAGTACTTC
CASSPATNQETQYF
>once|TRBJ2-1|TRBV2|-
TGTGCCAGCAGTGAAGGGCGAAACAATGAGCAGTTCTTC
CASSEGRNNEQFF
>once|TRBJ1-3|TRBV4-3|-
TGCGCCAGCAGCCAAGATTTACTCCGGGCCTCCGGAAACACCATATATTTT
CASSQDLLRASGNTIYF
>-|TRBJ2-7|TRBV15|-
TGTGCCACCAGCAGAGATCAGATGACGGGCCCGCACTTC
CATSRDQMTGPHF
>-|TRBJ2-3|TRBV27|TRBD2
TGTGCCAGCAGGCCCAGACTAGCGGGGGACACAGATACGCAGTATTTT
CASRPRLAGDTDTQYF
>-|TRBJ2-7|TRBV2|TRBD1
TGTGCCAGCAGTGAACTCCGGGACAGACCCTACGAGCAGTACTTC
CASSELRDRPYEQYF
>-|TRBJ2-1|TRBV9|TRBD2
TGTGCCAGCAGCGGTAACAACCCGGGACTAGCGGTCTACAATGAGCAGTTCTTC
CASSGNNPGLAVYNEQFF
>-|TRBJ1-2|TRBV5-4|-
TGTGCCAGCACCCCATGGGGGGACGGAGCTAACTATGGCTACACCTTC
CASTPWGDGANYGYTF
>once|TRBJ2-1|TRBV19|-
TGTGCCAGTAGTATCTTCGGGAGCTCCTACAATGAGCAGTTCTTC
CASSIFGSSYNEQFF
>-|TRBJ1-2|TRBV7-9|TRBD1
TGTGCCAGCAGCGAATCTACGGGGACAGGGGACTATGGCTACACCTTC
CASSESTGTGDYGYTF